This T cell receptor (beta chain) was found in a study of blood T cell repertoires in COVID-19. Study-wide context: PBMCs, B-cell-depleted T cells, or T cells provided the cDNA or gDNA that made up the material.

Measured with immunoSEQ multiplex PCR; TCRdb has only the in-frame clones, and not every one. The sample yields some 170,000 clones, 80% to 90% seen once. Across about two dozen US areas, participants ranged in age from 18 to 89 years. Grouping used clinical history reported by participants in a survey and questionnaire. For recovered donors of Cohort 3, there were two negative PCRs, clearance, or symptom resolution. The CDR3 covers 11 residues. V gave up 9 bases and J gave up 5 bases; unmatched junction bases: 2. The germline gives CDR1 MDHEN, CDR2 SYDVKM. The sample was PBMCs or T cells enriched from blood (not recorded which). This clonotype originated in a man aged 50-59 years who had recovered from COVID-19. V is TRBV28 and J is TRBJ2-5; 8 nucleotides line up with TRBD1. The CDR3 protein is CASTGGETQYF. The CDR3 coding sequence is TGTGCCAGTACAGGGGGTGAGACCCAGTACTTC.